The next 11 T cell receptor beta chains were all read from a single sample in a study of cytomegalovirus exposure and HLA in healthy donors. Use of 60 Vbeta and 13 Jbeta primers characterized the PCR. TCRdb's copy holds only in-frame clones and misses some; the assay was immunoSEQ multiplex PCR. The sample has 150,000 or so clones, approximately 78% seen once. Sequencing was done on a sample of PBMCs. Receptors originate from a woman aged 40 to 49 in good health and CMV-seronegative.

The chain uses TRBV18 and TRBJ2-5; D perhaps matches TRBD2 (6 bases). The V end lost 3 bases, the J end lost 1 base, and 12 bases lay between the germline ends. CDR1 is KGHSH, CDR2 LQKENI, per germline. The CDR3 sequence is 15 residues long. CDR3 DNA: TGTGCCAGCTCACCGGGACTCGGGTTCCAAGAGACCCAGTACTTC. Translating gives CASSPGLGFQETQYF.

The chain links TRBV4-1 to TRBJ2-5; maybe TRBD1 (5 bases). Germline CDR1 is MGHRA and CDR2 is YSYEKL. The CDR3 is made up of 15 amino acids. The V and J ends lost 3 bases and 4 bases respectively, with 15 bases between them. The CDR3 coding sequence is TGCGCCAGCAGCCAGCCCTCGACAGACGGAGAGACCCAGTACTTC. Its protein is CASSQPSTDGETQYF.

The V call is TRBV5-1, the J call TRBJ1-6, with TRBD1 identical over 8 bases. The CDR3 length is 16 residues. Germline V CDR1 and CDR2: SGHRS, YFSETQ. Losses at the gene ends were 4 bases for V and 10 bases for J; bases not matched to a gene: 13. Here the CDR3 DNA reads TGCGCCAGCAGCCTGCCGGGACAGGCCTTTGGATCACCCCTCCACTTT. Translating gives CASSLPGQAFGSPLHF.

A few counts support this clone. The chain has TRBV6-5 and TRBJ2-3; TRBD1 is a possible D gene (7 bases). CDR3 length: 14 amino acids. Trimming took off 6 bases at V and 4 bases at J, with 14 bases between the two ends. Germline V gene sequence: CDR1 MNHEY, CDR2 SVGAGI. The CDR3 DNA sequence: TGTGCCAGCAGGAGACAGGGAGGACCAGATACGCAGTATTTT. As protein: CASRRQGGPDTQYF.

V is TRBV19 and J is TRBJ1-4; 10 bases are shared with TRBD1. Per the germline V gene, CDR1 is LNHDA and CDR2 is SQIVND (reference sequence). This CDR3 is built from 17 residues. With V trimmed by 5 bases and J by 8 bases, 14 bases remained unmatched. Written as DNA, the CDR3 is TGTGCCAGTAGTCCCTTCGCTTCGGGACAGGGGAGGGAAAAACTGTTTTTT. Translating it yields CASSPFASGQGREKLFF.

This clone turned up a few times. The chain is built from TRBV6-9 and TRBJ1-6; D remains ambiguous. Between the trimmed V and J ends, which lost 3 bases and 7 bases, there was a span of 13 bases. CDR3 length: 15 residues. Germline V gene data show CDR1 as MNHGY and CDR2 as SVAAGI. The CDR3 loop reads CASSYEGFGNSPLHF. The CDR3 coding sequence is TGTGCCAGCAGTTACGAGGGATTCGGGAATTCACCCCTCCACTTT.

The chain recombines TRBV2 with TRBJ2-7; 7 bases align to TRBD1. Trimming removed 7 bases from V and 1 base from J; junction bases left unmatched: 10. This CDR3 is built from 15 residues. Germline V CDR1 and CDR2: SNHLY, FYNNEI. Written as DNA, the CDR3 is TGTGCCAGCACTACCACCGGGACAGCGTCCTACGAGCAGTACTTC. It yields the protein CASTTTGTASYEQYF.

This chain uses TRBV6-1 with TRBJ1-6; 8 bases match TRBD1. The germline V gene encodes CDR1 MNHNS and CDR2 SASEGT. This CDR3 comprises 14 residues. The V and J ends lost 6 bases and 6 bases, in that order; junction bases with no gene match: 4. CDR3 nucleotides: TGTGCCAGCAGGTCCGGACAGGGTAATTCACCCCTCCACTTT. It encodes CASRSGQGNSPLHF.

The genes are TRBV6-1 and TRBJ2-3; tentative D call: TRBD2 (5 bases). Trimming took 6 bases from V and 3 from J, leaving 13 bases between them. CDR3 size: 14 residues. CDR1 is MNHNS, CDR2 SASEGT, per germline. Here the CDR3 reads CASRTLGRTDTQYF. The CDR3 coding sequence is TGTGCCAGCAGGACACTAGGAAGGACAGATACGCAGTATTTT.

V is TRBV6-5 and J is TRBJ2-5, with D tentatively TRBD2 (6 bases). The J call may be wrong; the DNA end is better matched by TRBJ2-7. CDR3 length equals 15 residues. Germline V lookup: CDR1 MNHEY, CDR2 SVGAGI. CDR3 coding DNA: TGTGCCAGCAGAGGTCGGGGGAGTCCCTCCTACGAGCAGTACTTC. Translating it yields CASRGRGSPSYEQYF.

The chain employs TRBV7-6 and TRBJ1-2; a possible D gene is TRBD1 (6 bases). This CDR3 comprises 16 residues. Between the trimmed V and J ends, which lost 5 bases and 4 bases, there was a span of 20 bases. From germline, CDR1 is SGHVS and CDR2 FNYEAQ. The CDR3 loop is CASSLWTASKGYGYTF. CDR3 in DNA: TGTGCCAGCAGCCTATGGACAGCCTCAAAGGGCTATGGCTACACCTTC.